A single T cell receptor beta chain is shown here with its context. The antigen it recognizes is unknown. Per-nucleotide qualities are absent, and no much larger clonotype sits a single base away. Reading the label with the study, this specimen's treatment or condition is: around 19 received Ad26.COV2.S at low or high dose, single or two shots; 5 received placebo; per-sample allocation not given. Repertoires of vaccine and placebo recipients were sequenced from samples collected on day 63 after the first injection. Between 29 July and 7 August 2020, Cohort 1b enrolled about 27 adults aged 18-55 years at one site in Boston, USA. Ad26.COV2.S consisted of a replication-incompetent adenovirus type 26 vector by which a prefusion-stabilized SARS-CoV-2 spike protein from the original Wuhan strain was expressed. This sample was included in a study of Ad26.COV2.S vaccination and SARS-CoV-2 variants (dated by TCRdb to about 2021). Context from the whole study: Donors in the vaccine arm were drawn from COV1001, a multicentre, randomized, double-blind, placebo-controlled phase I-IIa trial testing Ad26.COV2.S in healthy adults. Ad26.COV2.S was administered intramuscularly at 5 x 10^10 or 1 x 10^11 viral particles, either as a single shot or as two shots given 56 days apart. Sequencing of the TCRbeta repertoire served to evaluate the specificity and breadth of SARS-CoV-2-reactive T cell receptors following Ad26.COV2.S vaccination. The TCR-sequenced set comprised about 32 samples: around 20 Ad26.COV2.S vaccine recipients, 5 placebo recipients and 8 SARS-CoV-2 convalescent individuals. Trial participants were randomized into five groups of five: low-dose or high-dose Ad26.COV2.S given once or twice, or placebo on both occasions. Investigators remained blinded to trial group allocation during experiments and outcome assessment.

V ends up 2 bases short and J 2 bases short, with an unmatched junction base count of 5. CDR3 length: 15 amino acids, cysteine to phenylalanine. Left in the record is the CDR3 DNA by itself, 45 bases read in frame from the first base. Taken from the germline V gene, the CDR1 and CDR2 loops are SGHVS and FQNEAQ. Broader findings and caveats from the paper: After vaccination, substantial breadth of spike-specific CD8+ and CD4+ T cell responses was reported. The study lacked the statistical power to compare responses across vaccine doses or regimens. Compared with placebo recipients, Ad26.COV2.S recipients showed higher spike-specific TCR breadth (P = 0.0014). It was noted by the authors that total T cell responses may have been underestimated by the TCR breadth and depth analyses. Non-spike TCR breadth was comparable between vaccine and placebo recipients, consistent with the vaccine containing only spike.

The immunoSEQ Assay was the method used to sequence TCRbeta CDR3 regions. After extraction, genomic DNA underwent amplification by bias-controlled multiplex PCR, followed by high-throughput sequencing. On the study's bioinformatics: To quantify the absolute abundance of each unique TCRbeta CDR3 region, sequences were collapsed and filtered. Usable DNA was measured by amplifying reference genes present in all nucleated cells, and TCRbeta template counts were normalized to that usable DNA to estimate T cell fraction. Repertoire TCRs were annotated as SARS-CoV-2-specific by exact matching of V gene, CDR3 amino acid sequence and J gene to a known reactive TCR set. The reference SARS-CoV-2 TCR set was derived from MIRA and filtered for enrichment in COVID-19-positive ImmuneCODE repertoires, a step that removed public or cross-reactive TCRs. Drawing on the MIRA antigens, annotated TCRs were analysed further at the level of specific ORF or position within ORF. Breadth was defined as the number of annotated unique rearrangements divided by the total number of unique productive rearrangements, and depth was defined as the summed frequency of the annotated unique rearrangements. TCR breadth was compared between groups using two-sided Wilcoxon rank-sum tests. TCRdb stores this immuneACCESS table with in-frame sequences only. Part of the clones is absent; in the studies checked, under half of the shortfall reflects unresolved V genes, and no reason is known for the rest. The V and J calls and clone size were taken over from that table, and D and trimming were inferred from the DNA. For this sample there are around 450,000 clones; roughly 91% appear just once. Roughly 4.3% of the sample is held by the ten biggest clonotypes.

This TCR was sampled from a person aged 18 to 65 who received the Ad26.COV2.S COVID-19 vaccine or a placebo. Specimen: peripheral blood, collected in a trial of Ad26.COV2.S vaccine versus placebo. This sequence uses TRBV7-8 and TRBJ2-7, and 8 junction bases match TRBD2. CDR3 sequence: CASSLTGGGTYEQYF. The nucleotide sequence reads as follows: TGTGCCAGCAGCTTAACGGGGGGGGGAACCTACGAGCAGTACTTC.